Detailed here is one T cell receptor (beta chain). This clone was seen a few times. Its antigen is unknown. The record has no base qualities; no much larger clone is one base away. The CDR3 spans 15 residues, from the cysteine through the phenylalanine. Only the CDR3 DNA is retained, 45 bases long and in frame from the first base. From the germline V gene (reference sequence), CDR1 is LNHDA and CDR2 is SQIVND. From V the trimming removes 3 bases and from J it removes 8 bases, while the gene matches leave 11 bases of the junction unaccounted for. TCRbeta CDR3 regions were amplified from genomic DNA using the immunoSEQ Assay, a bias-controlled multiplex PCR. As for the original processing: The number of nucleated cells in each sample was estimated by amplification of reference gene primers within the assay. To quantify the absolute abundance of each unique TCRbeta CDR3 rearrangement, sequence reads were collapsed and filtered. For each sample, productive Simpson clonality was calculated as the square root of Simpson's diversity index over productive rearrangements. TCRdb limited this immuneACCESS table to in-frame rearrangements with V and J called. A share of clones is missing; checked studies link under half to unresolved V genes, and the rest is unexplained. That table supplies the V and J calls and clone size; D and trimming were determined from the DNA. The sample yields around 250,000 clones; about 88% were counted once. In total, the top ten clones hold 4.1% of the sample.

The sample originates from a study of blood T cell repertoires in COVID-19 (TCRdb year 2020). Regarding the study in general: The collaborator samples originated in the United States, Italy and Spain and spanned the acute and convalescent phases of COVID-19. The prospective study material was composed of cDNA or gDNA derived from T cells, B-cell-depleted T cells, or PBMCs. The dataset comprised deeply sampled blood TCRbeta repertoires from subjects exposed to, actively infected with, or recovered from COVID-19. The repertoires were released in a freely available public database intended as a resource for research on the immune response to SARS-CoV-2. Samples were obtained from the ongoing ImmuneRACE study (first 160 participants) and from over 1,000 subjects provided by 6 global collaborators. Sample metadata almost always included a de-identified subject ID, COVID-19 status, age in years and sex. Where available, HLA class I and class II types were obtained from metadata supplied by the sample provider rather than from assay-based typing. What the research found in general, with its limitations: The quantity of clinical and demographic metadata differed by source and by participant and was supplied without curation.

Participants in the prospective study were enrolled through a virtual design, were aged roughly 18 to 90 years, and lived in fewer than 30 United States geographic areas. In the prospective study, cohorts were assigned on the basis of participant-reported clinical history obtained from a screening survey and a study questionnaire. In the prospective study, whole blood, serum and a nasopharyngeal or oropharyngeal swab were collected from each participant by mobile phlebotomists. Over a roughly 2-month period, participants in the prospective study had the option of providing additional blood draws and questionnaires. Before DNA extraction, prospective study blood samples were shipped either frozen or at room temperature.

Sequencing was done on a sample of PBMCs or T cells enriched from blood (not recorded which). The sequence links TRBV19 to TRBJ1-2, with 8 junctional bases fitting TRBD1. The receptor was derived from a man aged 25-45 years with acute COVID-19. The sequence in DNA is TGTGCCAGTAGTATCGAAATGGACAGGGATGAGGGCTACACCTTC. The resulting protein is CASSIEMDRDEGYTF.